This entry features one T cell receptor beta chain sequence. The data derive from a study of type 1 and type 2 diabetes patients. Anyone with other autoimmune disease or infection in the prior four weeks was excluded. Amplification started from genomic DNA. The TCR beta CDR3 region was amplified using 30 forward and 13 reverse primers. A single record per CDR3 protein comes from TCRdb applying MiXCR to the multiplex PCR reads. The top ten clones hold roughly an eighth of a sample with 250,000 or so distinct CDR3 sequences, around 47% of them seen once. With 6 bases clipped from V and 4 bases from J, the junction kept 9 bases outside the gene matches. Germline V gives CDR1 SGHVS, CDR2 FQNEAQ. The CDR3 covers 16 residues.

The clonotype originates from a man between 18 and 35 years old with type 2 diabetes. The specimen was peripheral blood mononuclear cells (PBMCs). The rearrangement joins TRBV7-8 to TRBJ2-1; 10 nucleotides align to TRBD2. Written as DNA, the CDR3 is TGTGCCAGCAGTTTATGGGTTAGCGGGGGGTACAATGAGCAGTTCTTC. Translated, it gives CASSLWVSGGYNEQFF.